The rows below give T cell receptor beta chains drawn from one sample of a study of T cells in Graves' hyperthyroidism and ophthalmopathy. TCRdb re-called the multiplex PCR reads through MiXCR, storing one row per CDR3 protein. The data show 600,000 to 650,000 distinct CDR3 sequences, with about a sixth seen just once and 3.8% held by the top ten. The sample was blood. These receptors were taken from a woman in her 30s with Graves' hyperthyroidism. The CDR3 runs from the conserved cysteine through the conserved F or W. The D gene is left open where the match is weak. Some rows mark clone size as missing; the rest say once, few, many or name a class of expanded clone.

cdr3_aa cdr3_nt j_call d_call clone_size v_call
CASSMNRDSYGYTF TGTGCCAGCAGTATGAACCGGGACAGCTATGGCTACACCTTC TRBJ1-2 TRBD1 - TRBV28
CASRPDRGLLQPQHF TGTGCCAGCAGACCGGACAGGGGGCTCCTACAGCCCCAGCATTTT TRBJ1-5 TRBD1 - TRBV28
CASSLSRWNEQFF TGTGCCAGCAGTTTATCCCGGTGGAATGAGCAGTTCTTC TRBJ2-1 - many TRBV27
CASSFWGLAGPYEQYF TGTGCCAGCAGCTTTTGGGGGCTAGCGGGACCCTACGAGCAGTACTTC TRBJ2-7 TRBD2 many TRBV7-8
CASSMGSGRTYEQYF TGTGCCAGTAGTATGGGTAGCGGGAGGACCTACGAGCAGTACTTC TRBJ2-7 TRBD2 - TRBV19
CAGSVASRHNEQFF TGTGCCGGCAGCGTAGCGTCCCGGCACAATGAGCAGTTCTTC TRBJ2-1 - few TRBV9
CASSPRLAGGHSSTDTQYF TGTGCCAGCAGTCCCAGACTAGCGGGAGGCCATTCTTCCACAGATACGCAGTATTTT TRBJ2-3 TRBD2 many TRBV28
CASSLVGGLYEQYF TGTGCCAGCAGCTTAGTAGGGGGCCTTTACGAGCAGTACTTC TRBJ2-7 TRBD1 - TRBV11-2
CASSVDRTNTEAFF TGTGCCAGCAGTGTGGACAGGACGAACACTGAAGCTTTCTTT TRBJ1-1 TRBD1 many TRBV2
CASSLVSGGHTEAFF TGTGCCAGCAGTTTAGTTTCGGGCGGGCACACTGAAGCTTTCTTT TRBJ1-1 - - TRBV12-3/TRBV12-4
CASRQDSNNEKLFF TGTGCCAGCAGACAGGACAGTAACAATGAAAAACTGTTTTTT TRBJ1-4 - few TRBV7-2
CASSPQADTGELFF TGTGCCAGCTCACCACAGGCCGATACCGGGGAGCTGTTTTTT TRBJ2-2 - - TRBV18
CASSSGLGSEQFF TGTGCCAGCAGCTCGGGACTAGGCAGTGAGCAGTTCTTC TRBJ2-1 TRBD2 - TRBV5-4
CASSLEVSGSSYEQYF TGCGCCAGCAGCTTGGAGGTCAGTGGGAGCTCCTACGAGCAGTACTTC TRBJ2-7 - once TRBV5-1
CASSFPKGQGDQETQYF TGTGCCAGCAGCTTTCCTAAAGGACAGGGAGACCAAGAGACCCAGTACTTC TRBJ2-5 TRBD1 - TRBV7-9
CASEGTEPYEQYF TGTGCCAGCGAGGGGACGGAGCCCTACGAGCAGTACTTC TRBJ2-7 - many TRBV2
CASSPAGLAGVGGNEQFF TGTGCCAGCAGCCCCGCGGGACTAGCGGGAGTGGGGGGCAATGAGCAGTTCTTC TRBJ2-1 TRBD2 many TRBV12-3/TRBV12-4
CASSLSGRASGEQFF TGTGCCAGCAGCCTTAGCGGGAGGGCCTCTGGTGAGCAGTTCTTC TRBJ2-1 TRBD2 - TRBV9
CASSLWDGGRRGNTIYF TGTGCCAGCAGTTTATGGGACGGGGGGCGAAGGGGAAACACCATATATTTT TRBJ1-3 - many TRBV28
CSADSYGVLDADTQYF TGCAGTGCTGACTCATACGGCGTTCTAGACGCAGATACGCAGTATTTT TRBJ2-3 - many TRBV20-1
CASSSDTLSNQPQHF TGTGCCAGCAGCTCGGACACCCTTAGCAATCAGCCCCAGCATTTT TRBJ1-5 - many TRBV7-2
CASSVGSSSKAYF TGTGCCAGCAGCGTAGGGTCGTCTAGTAAGGCGTACTTC TRBJ2-5 - few TRBV9
CASSQGRSNYNEQFF TGTGCCAGCAGCCAAGGCAGGAGTAATTACAATGAGCAGTTCTTC TRBJ2-1 - many TRBV3-1
CASKREPSTGFLTDTQYF TGTGCCAGCAAGAGGGAACCTTCAACAGGGTTTCTAACAGATACGCAGTATTTT TRBJ2-3 - many TRBV2
CASSPYVTGELFF TGTGCCAGCAGCCCCTATGTCACCGGGGAGCTGTTTTTT TRBJ2-2 - many TRBV7-3
CASKWGAFNQPQHF TGTGCCAGCAAGTGGGGGGCTTTCAATCAGCCCCAGCATTTT TRBJ1-5 - many TRBV28
CASSISGFGKAFF TGTGCCAGTAGTATATCAGGATTCGGGAAGGCTTTCTTT TRBJ1-1 - - TRBV19
CASSLRSGISGNTIYF TGTGCCAGCAGTTTAAGATCGGGGATCTCTGGAAACACCATATATTTT TRBJ1-3 - few TRBV12-3/TRBV12-4
CSVEGGDYEQYF TGCAGCGTTGAAGGCGGCGACTACGAGCAGTACTTC TRBJ2-7 - few TRBV29-1
CSARDPERGPSYGYTF TGCAGTGCTAGAGACCCGGAAAGAGGACCCTCCTATGGCTACACCTTC TRBJ1-2 - - TRBV20-1
CASSLWEGYEQYF TGTGCCAGCAGCTTGTGGGAGGGATACGAGCAGTACTTC TRBJ2-7 TRBD2 many TRBV7-2
CASSPRTDHYEQYF TGTGCCAGCTCACCTAGGACCGATCACTACGAGCAGTACTTC TRBJ2-7 - many TRBV18
CASSHGRNEQYF TGTGCCAGCAGCCACGGACGAAACGAGCAGTACTTC TRBJ2-7 - many TRBV11-2
CASSFTVELYEQYF TGCGCCAGCAGCTTCACAGTGGAGCTCTACGAGCAGTACTTC TRBJ2-7 - many TRBV5-1
CASSQASEWNTGELFF TGTGCCAGCAGCCAAGCGAGCGAGTGGAACACCGGGGAGCTGTTTTTT TRBJ2-2 - - TRBV3-1
CASMSRRQGAFYGYTF TGTGCCAGCATGTCCCGGCGACAGGGGGCTTTCTATGGCTACACCTTC TRBJ1-2 TRBD1 - TRBV6-2/TRBV6-3
CASSQTGYYEQYF TGTGCCAGCAGCCAAACAGGGTACTACGAGCAGTACTTC TRBJ2-7 - - TRBV7-9
CASNTGAIGTEAFF TGCGCCAGCAACACGGGGGCGATCGGCACTGAAGCTTTCTTT TRBJ1-1 - many TRBV5-1
CASSLVSQANGELFF TGTGCCAGCAGCTTAGTGTCGCAGGCGAACGGGGAGCTGTTTTTT TRBJ2-2 - few TRBV7-2
CASSPRVGAGGETQYF TGTGCCAGCAGCCCCCGGGTGGGAGCGGGAGGAGAGACCCAGTACTTC TRBJ2-5 TRBD2 many TRBV28
CAWAGSGRTTSTDTQYF TGTGCCTGGGCTGGTAGCGGGAGGACAACTAGCACAGATACGCAGTATTTT TRBJ2-3 TRBD2 - TRBV30
CASRFSGTPYEQYF TGTGCCAGCAGGTTTAGCGGGACTCCCTACGAGCAGTACTTC TRBJ2-7 TRBD2 many TRBV28
CASSSNNSPLHF TGTGCCAGCAGTTCCAATAATTCACCCCTCCACTTT TRBJ1-6 - many TRBV28